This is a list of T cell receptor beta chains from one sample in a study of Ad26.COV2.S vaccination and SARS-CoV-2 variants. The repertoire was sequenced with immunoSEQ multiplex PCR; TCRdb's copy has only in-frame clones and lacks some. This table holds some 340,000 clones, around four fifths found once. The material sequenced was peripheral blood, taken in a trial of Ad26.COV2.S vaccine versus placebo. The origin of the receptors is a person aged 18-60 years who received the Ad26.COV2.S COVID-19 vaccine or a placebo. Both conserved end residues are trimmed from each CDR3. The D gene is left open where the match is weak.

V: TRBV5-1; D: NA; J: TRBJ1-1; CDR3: ASSLGLTMNTEAF
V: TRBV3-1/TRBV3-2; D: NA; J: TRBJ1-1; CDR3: ASSQWVGNTEAF
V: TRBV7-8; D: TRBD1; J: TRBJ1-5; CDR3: ASSSTQGTGNQPQH
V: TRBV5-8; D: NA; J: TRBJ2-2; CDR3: ASSRRQAGELF
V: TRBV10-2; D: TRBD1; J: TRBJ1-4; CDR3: ASSLLDRVGEKLF
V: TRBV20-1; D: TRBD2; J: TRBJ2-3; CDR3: SASYSGAQDTQY
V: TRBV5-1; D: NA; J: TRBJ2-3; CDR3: ASSPRGGGGDTQY
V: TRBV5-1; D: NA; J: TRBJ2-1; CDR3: ASGWGDLTRDEQF
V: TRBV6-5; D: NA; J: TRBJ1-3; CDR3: ASRRRAGNTIY
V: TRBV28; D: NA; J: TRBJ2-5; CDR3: ASSYGLMGDETQY
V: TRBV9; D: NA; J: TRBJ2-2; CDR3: ASSVEWGSNTGELF